Shown below are 2 T cell receptor beta chains from a single sample sequenced in a study of metastatic and nonmetastatic thyroid tumors. Every patient underwent thyroid surgery untreated. MiXCR reprocessed the PCR reads for TCRdb. The repertoire holds tens of thousands of clones, with about 4% as singletons. Sequenced sample: blood. The receptors were gathered from a female donor with papillary thyroid cancer or a benign thyroid nodule (not recorded which). Some clones in this sample may be carry-over from other donors' samples.

At least ten counts were recorded for this clone. The chain is built from TRBV2 and TRBJ2-7; 8 bases agree with TRBD1. This CDR3 spans 13 amino acids. V was pared by 4 bases and J by 2 bases, with 1 base of the junction left unmatched. Germline V gene data show CDR1 as SNHLY and CDR2 as FYNNEI. The chain's CDR3 is CASSATGAYEQYF. CDR3 in DNA: TGTGCCAGCAGTGCGACAGGGGCCTACGAGCAGTACTTC.

This clone was seen at least ten times. J is TRBJ2-5 and V is TRBV4-1, with D tentatively TRBD1 (6 bases). The V end lost 6 bases, the J end lost 1 base, and 15 bases lay between the germline ends. This CDR3 contains 15 residues. Germline assignment: CDR1 MGHRA and CDR2 YSYEKL. DNA for the CDR3: TGCGCCAGCAGGATAGCTACAGGGTTCCAAGAGACCCAGTACTTC. Protein: CASRIATGFQETQYF.